The 22 T cell receptor beta chains below were found in one sample sequenced in a study of cytomegalovirus exposure and HLA in healthy donors. Amplification used 60 Vbeta primers and 13 Jbeta primers. Profiling relied on immunoSEQ multiplex PCR, and the TCRdb table lists in-frame clones only, not all of them. The sample contains 90,000 to 130,000 clones, nearly 80% of which appear only once. Material: PBMCs. All receptors derive from a woman in her twenties or thirties in good health and CMV-seronegative.

This clone was seen only a few times. The chain carries TRBV7-9 and TRBJ2-5, with 8 positions matching TRBD2. Germline V gene lookup returns CDR1 SEHNR and CDR2 FQNEAQ (reference sequence). J lost 1 base, V lost 5 bases, and 9 bases had no gene match. The CDR3 sequence is 16 residues long. The CDR3 spells CASSRIIAGSQETQYF. CDR3 bases: TGTGCCAGCAGCCGAATAATAGCGGGGAGCCAAGAGACCCAGTACTTC.

This sequence joins TRBV5-4 and TRBJ2-7, with TRBD2 as a possible D gene (6 bases). The CDR3 extends over 14 amino acids. Germline loops: CDR1 SGHNT, CDR2 YYREEE (reference sequence). V lost 3 bases and J lost 8, with 18 bases in between. CDR3 residues: CASSSGRIEGQQYF. CDR3 nucleotide sequence: TGTGCCAGCAGCTCCGGGAGAATCGAAGGGCAGCAGTACTTC.

The V call is TRBV28, the J call TRBJ1-1, with D unresolved. Germline lookup yields CDR1 MDHEN and CDR2 SYDVKM. Trimming cost V 2 bases and J 0 bases, with 7 bases left between them. The CDR3 totals 14 residues. The CDR3 is CASSLRQMNTEAFF. The CDR3 coding sequence is TGTGCCAGCAGTTTACGACAAATGAACACTGAAGCTTTCTTT.

V is TRBV5-5 and J is TRBJ2-5; D is perhaps TRBD1 (6 bases). Trimming shortened V by 3 bases and J by 6 bases, and 12 bases separated the two germline ends. The germline V gene has CDR1 SGHKS and CDR2 YYEKEE (reference sequence). The CDR3 length is 13 residues. This CDR3 reads CASSYAGVKTQYF. In DNA form, the CDR3 reads TGTGCCAGCAGCTATGCAGGGGTGAAGACCCAGTACTTC.

This rearrangement joins TRBV9 to TRBJ2-7, with 7 positions matching TRBD1. This CDR3 is 14 amino acids long. V shed 3 bases and J 2 bases; nucleotides not matched to a gene: 5. Germline lookup yields CDR1 SGDLS and CDR2 YYNGEE. CDR3 protein: CASSETGQPYEQYF. In DNA, the CDR3 is TGTGCCAGCAGCGAGACAGGGCAGCCCTACGAGCAGTACTTC.

This clone has a handful of counts. The chain is built from TRBV4-2 and TRBJ1-1; D may be TRBD1 (6 bases). The CDR3 is 17 residues long. V was cut by 0 bases and J by 0 bases, with 14 bases left in between. CDR1 and CDR2 (germline): LGHNA, YNFKEQ. In DNA form, the CDR3 reads TGTGCCAGCAGCCAAGATGGGGAAACAGGGATGAACACTGAAGCTTTCTTT. Amino acids: CASSQDGETGMNTEAFF.

The chain recombines TRBV5-4 with TRBJ2-3, with 7 bases aligning to TRBD2. V lost 1 base and J lost 1; bases outside the gene matches: 0. Germline V gives CDR1 SGHNT, CDR2 YYREEE (reference sequence). This CDR3 contains 14 residues. The chain's CDR3 is CASSLTSGTDTQYF. For the CDR3, the DNA is TGTGCCAGCAGCTTGACTAGCGGCACAGATACGCAGTATTTT.

This clone was counted a few times. The genes are TRBV28 and TRBJ1-2, with D maybe TRBD1 (5 bases). The germline V gene encodes CDR1 MDHEN and CDR2 SYDVKM. V was trimmed by 6 bases and J by 5 bases, leaving 7 bases between them. The CDR3 contains 11 residues. The CDR3 DNA reads TGTGCCAGCAGCGGACATTATGGCTACACCTTC. Its translation is CASSGHYGYTF.

The V and J genes are TRBV9 and TRBJ2-5; D is possibly TRBD1 (6 bases). The CDR3 is 13 amino acids. Trimming cost V 0 bases and J 5 bases, with 8 bases left between them. The germline V gene encodes CDR1 SGDLS and CDR2 YYNGEE. CDR3 DNA sequence: TGTGCCAGCAGCGTAGGGGGGCGGGAGACCCAGTACTTC. Protein product: CASSVGGRETQYF.

CDR3 sequence reads: CSATGDTEAFF. The CDR3, as DNA: TGCAGTGCTACGGGGGACACTGAAGCTTTCTTT. The chain combines TRBV20-1 with TRBJ1-1, with a possible D match to TRBD1 (5 bases). Trimming removed 4 bases at V and 3 bases at J, with 6 bases between. The CDR3 loop spans 11 amino acids. In germline, CDR1 is DFQATT, CDR2 SNEGSKA (reference sequence).

The rearrangement links TRBV7-5 to TRBJ1-2. TRBV7-5 is a pseudogene. This CDR3 contains 14 residues. As DNA, the CDR3 is TGTGTCAGAAGCTTAGCCGGGCGGGGCTATGGCTACACCTTC. This encodes CVRSLAGRGYGYTF.

In DNA form, the CDR3 reads TGTGCCAGTAGTATAGATGGCCCCAACAATGAGCAGTTCTTC. Residues: CASSIDGPNNEQFF. The V gene is TRBV19, the J gene TRBJ2-1; D not resolved. The germline CDR1 and CDR2 sequences are LNHDA and SQIVND (reference sequence). V shed 0 bases and J shed 5 bases, with 8 bases lying between them. The CDR3 is made up of 14 amino acids.

V is TRBV19 and J is TRBJ2-7; D is possibly TRBD2 (6 bases). This CDR3 comprises 14 residues. The germline gives CDR1 LNHDA, CDR2 SQIVND (reference sequence). Trimming left V 5 bases short and J 4 bases short, with 15 bases between. CDR3 coding DNA: TGTGCCAGTAGTGTAAGACGGGAGAGTTACGAGCAGTACTTC. It encodes CASSVRRESYEQYF.

This chain joins TRBV4-3 and TRBJ1-5; D may be TRBD1 (6 bases). Trimming removed 0 bases at V and 4 bases at J, with 19 bases between. Germline-derived CDR1 and CDR2 are LGHNA and YSLEER. This CDR3 comprises 18 residues. The CDR3 spells CASSQDRWTVDPNQPQHF. The CDR3 DNA reads TGCGCCAGCAGCCAAGATAGATGGACAGTGGATCCTAATCAGCCCCAGCATTTT.

V gene TRBV25-1 combines with J gene TRBJ1-3, with 7 bases that match TRBD1. CDR3 length equals 16 residues. Per the germline V gene, CDR1 is MGHDK and CDR2 is SYGVNS. Unmatched junction bases numbered 6, after V lost 4 bases and J lost 0 bases. The CDR3 region has the DNA TGTGCCAGCAGTGCCGGCGGGACAGTCTCTGGAAACACCATATATTTT. The encoded protein is CASSAGGTVSGNTIYF.

The table lists this clone with a count of one. The genes are TRBV5-1 and TRBJ1-2; 8 nucleotides match TRBD1. V was pared by 5 bases and J by 10 bases, with 4 bases of the junction left unmatched. Germline lookup yields CDR1 SGHRS and CDR2 YFSETQ. The CDR3 is 11 amino acids. Written as DNA, the CDR3 is TGCGCCAGCAGTTCGACAGGGGACTACACCTTC. This codes for CASSSTGDYTF.

J is TRBJ2-2 and V is TRBV5-1, with 7 nucleotides matching TRBD1. The CDR3 runs 13 residues. The V gene end was trimmed by 3 bases and the J gene end by 7 bases; junction bases not matched to a gene: 3. The germline V gene encodes CDR1 SGHRS and CDR2 YFSETQ. The CDR3 coding sequence is TGCGCCAGCAGCTACACAGGGGTCGGGGAGCTGTTTTTT. Translation gives CASSYTGVGELFF.

This clone has just one count. V and J are TRBV6-4 and TRBJ2-4; TRBD1 matches at 7 bases. V was clipped by 7 bases and J by 4 bases; unmatched bases: 4. This CDR3 is 13 amino acids long. Looked up from germline, CDR1 is MRHNA and CDR2 is SNTAGT. The CDR3 spells CASIGTEKNIQYF. CDR3 nucleotide sequence: TGTGCCAGCATCGGGACAGAGAAAAACATTCAGTACTTC.

This clone was found a few times. The rearrangement links TRBV9 to TRBJ2-7; D is uncertain. Trimming shortened V by 0 bases and J by 5 bases, and 12 bases separated the two germline ends. The CDR3 contains 14 residues. Germline V lookup: CDR1 SGDLS, CDR2 YYNGEE. This CDR3 reads CASSVASTNNEQYF. DNA for the CDR3: TGTGCCAGCAGCGTAGCTAGTACTAATAACGAGCAGTACTTC. The full variable domain, with the rest looked up from reference TRBV9 and TRBJ2-7, is DSGVTQTPKHLITATGQRVTLRCSPRSGDLSVYWYQQSLDQGLQFLIQYYNGEERAKGNILERFSAQQFPDLHSELNLSSLELGDSALYFCASSVASTNNEQYFGPGTRLTVT.

V gene TRBV7-9 combines with J gene TRBJ1-5; tentative D call: TRBD1 (6 bases). Germline V gives CDR1 SEHNR, CDR2 FQNEAQ (reference sequence). The CDR3 length is 15 residues. Trimming took off 1 base at V and 7 bases at J, with 14 bases between the two ends. The CDR3 here is CASSLDLQGSQPQHF. The CDR3 DNA follows: TGTGCCAGCAGCTTAGATCTTCAGGGGTCCCAGCCCCAGCATTTT.

The chain combines TRBV15 with TRBJ1-2, with 7 bases matching TRBD1. The ends lost 0 bases at V and 2 bases at J; junction bases unmatched: 3. This CDR3 is built from 15 residues. The germline gives CDR1 LNHNV, CDR2 YYDKDF (reference sequence). CDR3 DNA sequence: TGTGCCACCAGCAGAGAATTCAGGGGGAACTATGGCTACACCTTC. It translates to CATSREFRGNYGYTF. Together with reference TRBV15 and TRBJ1-2, the CDR3 gives the full variable domain: DAMVIQNPRYQVTQFGKPVTLSCSQTLNHNVMYWYQQKSSQAPKLLFHYYDKDFNNEADTPDNFQSRRPNTSFCFLDIRSPGLGDTAMYLCATSREFRGNYGYTFGSGTRLTVV.

The chain uses TRBV5-6 and TRBJ1-1; 7 nucleotides align to TRBD1. This CDR3 region has 12 residues. Germline-derived CDR1 and CDR2 are SGHDT and YYEEEE. Unmatched junction bases numbered 4, after V lost 4 bases and J lost 7 bases. In nucleotides, the CDR3 is TGTGCCAGCAGCCCTGACAGGGTTGAAGCTTTCTTT. Translated: CASSPDRVEAFF.